This passage covers 26 T cell receptor beta chains from one sample sequenced in a study of T cell changes during pregnancy in multiple sclerosis (dated by TCRdb to between 2017 and 2020). The method behind the library was the immunoSEQ multiplex PCR assay. In TCRdb, the immuneACCESS table is reduced to in-frame sequences with V and J assigned. These tables do not hold every clone; where another copy was compared, an unresolved V gene accounts for under half, and the others remain unexplained. Across this sample there are around 35,000 clones, with 90% seen only once. Of the sample, about 10% is held by the ten largest clones. The specimen comprised CD8+ T cells from peripheral blood mononuclear cells, sampled before pregnancy. The receptor set was obtained from a female donor with multiple sclerosis, enrolled in a pregnancy study.

The chain couples TRBV4-2 to TRBJ2-1, with 11 bases that match TRBD2. The CDR3 extends over 19 amino acids. The germline V gene encodes CDR1 LGHNA and CDR2 YNFKEQ. V trimming: 1 base; J trimming: 0 bases; junction bases outside the gene matches: 8. The CDR3 region is CASSQAPSGRPSSYNEQFF. In nucleotides, the CDR3 is TGTGCCAGCAGCCAAGCGCCTAGCGGGAGGCCGAGCTCCTACAATGAGCAGTTCTTC.

This clone is a singleton in its sample. The chain combines TRBV5-4 with TRBJ2-7; 9 bases agree with TRBD1. CDR3 length equals 15 residues. Germline lookup yields CDR1 SGHNT and CDR2 YYREEE (reference sequence). V shed 3 bases, J shed 4 bases, and the junction held 8 bases outside the gene matches. CDR3 protein: CASSSDRDRVYEQYF. Written as DNA, the CDR3 is TGTGCCAGCAGCTCTGACCGGGACAGGGTTTACGAGCAGTACTTC.

V gene TRBV19 combines with J gene TRBJ2-1; the D is unclear. Deletions cut 1 base from V and 6 bases from J, with 7 bases between. The CDR3 consists of 13 residues. Germline V gene lookup returns CDR1 LNHDA and CDR2 SQIVND (reference sequence). As DNA, the CDR3 is TGTGCCAGTAGTATAGCGGCGGCCAATGAGCAGTTCTTC. It specifies CASSIAAANEQFF.

V is TRBV4-3 and J is TRBJ1-2; maybe TRBD1 (6 bases). CDR1 is LGHNA and CDR2 is YSLEER in the germline V gene. The length of the CDR3 is 16 residues. V was cut by 2 bases and J by 6 bases, with 19 bases left in between. CDR3 bases: TGCGCCAGCAGCCAAAGACCCCGACAGGTTGTGGATGGCTACACCTTC. Residues: CASSQRPRQVVDGYTF.

The J gene is TRBJ1-1, the V gene TRBV11-3, with a tentative D call TRBD1 (5 bases). Germline-derived CDR1 and CDR2 are SGHNT and YENEEA. The V gene lost 4 bases and the J gene lost 5 bases, with 14 bases spanning the gap. The CDR3 runs 14 residues. Here the CDR3 DNA reads TGTGCCAGCAGCTCGGGGGGGTCAGGGACTGAAGCTTTCTTT. Translated, it gives CASSSGGSGTEAFF.

V usage is TRBV7-9 and J usage is TRBJ1-5; tentatively, D is TRBD1 (5 bases). From germline, CDR1 is SEHNR and CDR2 FQNEAQ (reference sequence). Trimming left V 1 base short and J 1 base short, with 11 bases between. The CDR3 runs to 16 residues. DNA for the CDR3: TGTGCCAGCAGCTTAGAGGGGTTAGAGAGCAATCAGCCCCAGCATTTT. It is translated as CASSLEGLESNQPQHF.

This sequence joins TRBV6-5 and TRBJ1-1; tentatively, D is TRBD1 (5 bases). Between the trimmed V and J ends, which lost 3 bases and 1 base, there was a span of 12 bases. This CDR3 spans 15 amino acids. Germline values: CDR1 MNHEY, CDR2 SVGAGI. CDR3 in amino acids: CASSYSGNENTEAFF. CDR3 coding DNA: TGTGCCAGCAGTTATTCAGGGAACGAGAACACTGAAGCTTTCTTT.

V gene TRBV9 combines with J gene TRBJ2-7, with TRBD2 identical over 7 bases. With 0 bases clipped from V and 0 bases from J, the junction kept 9 bases outside the gene matches. The V gene's germline CDR1 is SGDLS and CDR2 YYNGEE. The CDR3 has 17 residues. CDR3 sequence reads: CASSVATSDPFSYEQYF. DNA of the CDR3: TGTGCCAGCAGCGTAGCTACTAGCGACCCGTTCTCCTACGAGCAGTACTTC.

The gene calls are TRBV2 and TRBJ2-7, with a possible D match to TRBD1 (5 bases). Germline CDR1 reads SNHLY; CDR2 reads FYNNEI. V lost 3 bases to trimming and J lost 4 bases, with 22 bases between them. CDR3 length equals 17 residues. Written as DNA, the CDR3 is TGTGCCAGCAGTGATGGACATCAGGACGCGACCGGGTACGAGCAGTACTTC. It encodes CASSDGHQDATGYEQYF. The full variable domain, rest sourced from reference TRBV2 and TRBJ2-7, is EPEVTQTPSHQVTQMGQEVILRCVPISNHLYFYWYRQILGQKVEFLVSFYNNEISEKSEIFDDQFSVERPDGSNFTLKIRSTKLEDSAMYFCASSDGHQDATGYEQYFGPGTRLTVT.

In its sample, this clone was seen many times. J is TRBJ1-2 and V is TRBV6-5, with 10 positions matching TRBD1. The ends lost 5 bases at V and 7 bases at J; junction bases unmatched: 7. Germline CDR1 reads MNHEY; CDR2 reads SVGAGI. The CDR3 is 14 amino acids. CDR3 nucleotides: TGTGCCAGCAGTGGACAGGGGGGAGGGTCTGGCTACACCTTC. This codes for CASSGQGGGSGYTF.

The chain uses TRBV7-9 and TRBJ2-7, with a possible D match to TRBD2 (5 bases). The germline gives CDR1 SEHNR, CDR2 FQNEAQ (reference sequence). V was pared by 8 bases and J by 5 bases, with 22 bases between. This CDR3 has 15 amino acids. The CDR3 protein is CASGETRALGDEQYF. The CDR3 bases are TGTGCCAGCGGGGAAACTAGAGCCCTCGGGGACGAGCAGTACTTC.

This chain uses TRBV7-2 with TRBJ2-5; TRBD1 agrees at 8 bases. From germline, CDR1 is SGHTA and CDR2 FQGNSA. The length of the CDR3 is 16 residues. The trim removed 3 bases at V and 1 base at J, leaving 7 bases unmatched. The CDR3 sequence is CASSFPDRGLQETQYF. The CDR3 DNA reads TGTGCCAGCAGCTTCCCAGACAGGGGCCTCCAAGAGACCCAGTACTTC.

The CDR3 is CASSLTDLDRGEFF. In nucleotides, the CDR3 is TGTGCCAGCAGCTTGACCGACCTGGACAGGGGTGAGTTCTTC. The V and J genes are TRBV7-9 and TRBJ2-1, with TRBD1 matching over 9 bases. CDR3 size: 14 residues. Trimming at V came to 3 bases and at J to 14 bases, leaving 11 bases not matched to a gene. Looked up from germline, CDR1 is SEHNR and CDR2 is FQNEAQ (reference sequence).

The genes are TRBV6-6 and TRBJ1-5, with D possibly TRBD1 on 6 matching bases. The germline gives CDR1 MNHNY, CDR2 SVGAGI (reference sequence). V was pared by 5 bases and J by 5 bases, with 13 bases between. This CDR3 is 14 amino acids long. DNA for the CDR3: TGTGCCAGCAGTATACAGGGTTGGGATCAGCCCCAGCATTTT. This encodes CASSIQGWDQPQHF.

The chain carries TRBV5-1 and TRBJ2-3; TRBD1 is a possible D gene (5 bases). The germline V and J ends were trimmed by 0 bases and 2 bases, with 10 bases remaining between them. CDR3 length: 15 residues. The germline CDR1 and CDR2 sequences are SGHRS and YFSETQ. The chain's CDR3 is CASSLEGQFTDTQYF. The CDR3 nucleotides read TGCGCCAGCAGCTTGGAGGGGCAGTTCACAGATACGCAGTATTTT.

The rearrangement links TRBV27 to TRBJ1-2; D gene unclear. There are 13 residues in the CDR3. The germline gives CDR1 MNHEY, CDR2 SMNVEV (reference sequence). Deletions cut 6 bases from V and 6 bases from J, with 14 bases between. The CDR3 loop is CASSLLPSHGYTF. The CDR3 nucleotides read TGTGCCAGCAGCCTTCTCCCTTCCCATGGCTACACCTTC.

The V call is TRBV14, the J call TRBJ2-7, with 8 nucleotides matching TRBD2. The V segment lost 3 bases and the J segment 2 bases; nucleotides outside the gene matches: 3. Per germline, CDR1 SGHDN and CDR2 FVKESK. CDR3 length equals 14 residues. CDR3 bases: TGTGCCAGCAGCCACGCGGGACTAGCCTACGAGCAGTACTTC. Its translation is CASSHAGLAYEQYF.

This chain connects TRBV5-4 to TRBJ2-1, with D possibly being TRBD2 (6 bases). CDR1 and CDR2 from the germline V gene are SGHNT and YYREEE (reference sequence). The CDR3 is 12 amino acids. V was pared by 3 bases and J by 11 bases, with 12 bases between. CDR3 loop: CASSWGDWQQFF. The CDR3 nucleotides read TGTGCCAGCAGCTGGGGGGACTGGCAGCAGTTCTTC.

The J gene is TRBJ2-1, the V gene TRBV7-6, with D perhaps TRBD1 (5 bases). Germline CDR1 and CDR2: SGHVS and FNYEAQ. The V and J ends lost 2 bases and 2 bases respectively, with 10 bases between them. CDR3 length: 15 amino acids. The CDR3 DNA follows: TGTGCCAGCAGCTTAAGGCAGGGCCCCTACAATGAGCAGTTCTTC. Translating gives CASSLRQGPYNEQFF.

This chain links TRBV5-4 with TRBJ2-1, with 9 bases aligning to TRBD2. The germline V gene encodes CDR1 SGHNT and CDR2 YYREEE (reference sequence). V trimming: 4 bases; J trimming: 5 bases; junction bases outside the gene matches: 13. The CDR3 totals 17 residues. CDR3 loop: CASSLYLQREVDNEQFF. The CDR3 nucleotides are TGTGCCAGCAGCCTTTATTTGCAGCGGGAGGTCGACAATGAGCAGTTCTTC.

This clone was detected once. The V and J genes are TRBV19 and TRBJ2-1; 7 bases line up with TRBD1. V shed 6 bases, J shed 6 bases, and the junction held 5 bases outside the gene matches. Germline V gene lookup returns CDR1 LNHDA and CDR2 SQIVND (reference sequence). The CDR3 is made up of 13 amino acids. The CDR3 DNA reads as TGTGCCAGTAGCCCGACAGGGTCCAATGAGCAGTTCTTC. It encodes CASSPTGSNEQFF.

The rearrangement uses TRBV18 and TRBJ2-3; the match to TRBD1 covers 10 bases. The CDR3 is 18 amino acids. J was trimmed by 2 bases and V by 1 base; bases with no gene match: 9. Germline-derived CDR1 and CDR2 are KGHSH and LQKENI. CDR3 nucleotide sequence: TGTGCCAGCTCACCACGGGCCGCTGGGACAGGGGTCACAGATACGCAGTATTTT. This translates into CASSPRAAGTGVTDTQYF.

The chain uses TRBV2 and TRBJ1-2; possible D gene TRBD1, 6 bases. The CDR3 loop spans 14 amino acids. The V gene's germline CDR1 is SNHLY and CDR2 FYNNEI. Between the trimmed V and J ends, which lost 2 bases and 7 bases, there was a span of 14 bases. CDR3 DNA sequence: TGTGCCAGCAGTGAACCCACAGGGTTTGGTGGCTACACCTTC. Its protein is CASSEPTGFGGYTF.

The chain joins TRBV5-5 to TRBJ2-7, with 7 bases identical to TRBD2. CDR1 is SGHKS and CDR2 is YYEKEE in the germline V gene (reference sequence). CDR3 size: 14 residues. Unmatched junction bases numbered 7, after V lost 4 bases and J lost 3 bases. This CDR3 reads CASSPLGEGYEQYF. DNA of the CDR3: TGTGCCAGCAGCCCCCTAGGGGAGGGCTACGAGCAGTACTTC.

CDR3 coding DNA: TGCAGCGTTATATTGCACCAGGGTATCGAGAACGAGCAGTACTTC. The encoded protein is CSVILHQGIENEQYF. The chain is built from TRBV29-1 and TRBJ2-7, with D maybe TRBD1 (5 bases). V lost 5 bases, J lost 5 bases, and 22 bases lay in between. The CDR3 is 15 amino acids. CDR1 and CDR2 (germline): SQVTM, ANQGSEA.

The chain combines TRBV7-6 with TRBJ2-7; D call uncertain. Deletions cut 0 bases from V and 1 base from J, with 4 bases between. The germline gives CDR1 SGHVS, CDR2 FNYEAQ. This CDR3 has 13 amino acids. In nucleotides, the CDR3 is TGTGCCAGCAGCTTAGCCCAGTCCTACGAGCAGTACTTC. Translating it yields CASSLAQSYEQYF.